The present entry profiles one T cell receptor beta chain with its context. What it binds is unknown. One base away lies a much larger clone, so this may be a sequencing read error. TCRdb reprocessed the reads via MiXCR and lists one record per CDR3 protein. The sample yields hundreds of thousands of distinct CDR3 sequences, 25% to 35% seen once. These data are taken from a study of T cell repertoires in cytomegalovirus infection. Across the whole study: Epitope selection comprised recently identified HLA-C-restricted CMV epitopes and well-studied HLA-B-restricted CMV epitopes. Both a matching HLA type and CMV infection were indicated by public TCR beta signatures. Study outcomes and limitations: CMV-specific HLA-C-restricted TCR beta clonotypes dominated the ex vivo response. The study identified carriers of CMV plus the relevant HLA from cumulative public TCR beta family frequency.

This CDR3 region has 17 residues. In germline, CDR1 is SGHVS, CDR2 FQNEAQ. The clonotype was recovered from a human donor in good health (CMV status not recorded). Some clones in this sample may be carry-over from other donors' samples. This chain links TRBV7-8 with TRBJ2-2; TRBD2 matches 10 bases. Sample: cultured PBMCs, taken from culture after CMV antigen stimulation. The CDR3 sequence: CANSSPRSGGAQWELFF. The CDR3 DNA follows: TGTGCCAACAGCTCCCCTAGGAGCGGGGGGGCCCAGTGGGAGCTGTTTTTT.